This TCR beta chain stems from a study of beta chain features in type 1 diabetes. Findings and limits, study-wide: Moderately but significantly shorter TCRB CDR3s were found in Type 1 diabetes patients in all four CD4+ subsets. Shorter templates might be favored by PCR, and equally so in patients and in controls.

Expressed TCRB transcripts got sequenced, as all isolated RNA was reverse transcribed. Sequenced by immunoSEQ multiplex PCR; TCRdb stores in-frame clones only, minus some. The data show 250,000 or so clones, with approximately 20% seen just once and approximately 0.029% held by the top ten. Germline lookup yields CDR1 MDHEN and CDR2 SYDVKM. This CDR3 has 15 amino acids. V was shortened by 1 base and J by 5 bases, with 12 bases between the two germline ends. One heparinised blood draw, averaging roughly 0.12 L, came from each donor. Staining for CD45RO/CCR7/CD25/CD127/CD95/CD27 allowed sorting of CD4+ naive, central memory, regulatory and stem cell-like memory cells. To note about this clone: Its target is unknown.

The genes are TRBV28 and TRBJ1-5; D is uncertain. This TCR derives from a woman aged 40 to 49 with type 1 diabetes. What was sequenced was naive CD4+ T cells from blood. The CDR3 loop reads CASSLFGRFHQPQHF. The CDR3 nucleotides are TGTGCCAGCAGTTTATTCGGGAGGTTTCATCAGCCCCAGCATTTT.